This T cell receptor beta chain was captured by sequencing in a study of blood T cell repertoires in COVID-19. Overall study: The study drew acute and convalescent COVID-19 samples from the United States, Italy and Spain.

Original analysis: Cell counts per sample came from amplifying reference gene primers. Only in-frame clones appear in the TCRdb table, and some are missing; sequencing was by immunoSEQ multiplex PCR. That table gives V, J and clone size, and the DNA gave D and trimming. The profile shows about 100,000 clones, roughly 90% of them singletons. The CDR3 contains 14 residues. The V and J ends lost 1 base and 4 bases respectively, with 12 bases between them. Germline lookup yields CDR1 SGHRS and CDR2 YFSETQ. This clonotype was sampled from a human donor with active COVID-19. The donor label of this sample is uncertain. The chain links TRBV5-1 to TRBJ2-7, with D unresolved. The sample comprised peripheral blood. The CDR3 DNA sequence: TGCGCCAGCAGCTTGCCTGAGACAACTTACGAGCAGTACTTC. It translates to CASSLPETTYEQYF.